Described below is a single TCR beta chain sequence and its context. Its antigen is not identified. V was pared by 6 bases and J by 0 bases, with 9 bases between. Germline values: CDR1 MNHEY, CDR2 SVGAGI. This CDR3 is 14 amino acids long. Only in-frame clones appear in the TCRdb table, and some are missing; sequencing was by immunoSEQ multiplex PCR. The repertoire consists of 2 million to 2.5 million clones, with 80% to 95% occurring once and the leading ten covering 0.37%. The entry originates in a study of shared clonotypes between healthy human individuals. The overall study: CD4 naive cells filled three plates per donor, CD4 memory three, CD8 naive two and CD8 memory one.

Broader study findings: Roughly 4.7% was the fraction of naive CD4 clonotypes found shared across a few donors. Sampling covered blood only; tissue repertoires likely differ.

The specimen sequenced was naive CD4+ T cells from PBMCs. Documented subset: CD45RA+ positively selected. The source of this sequence is a man aged 18 to 30 in good health. Some clones in this sample may be carry-over from other donors' samples. The chain carries TRBV6-5 and TRBJ1-3; no firm D call. CDR3 loop: CASSPRVSGNTIYF. DNA for the CDR3: TGTGCCAGCAGCCCGAGGGTCTCTGGAAACACCATATATTTT.